This T cell receptor (beta chain) was recovered during a study of T cell changes during pregnancy in multiple sclerosis. Here immunoSEQ multiplex PCR was the method, and the copy in TCRdb shows in-frame clones only, minus some. The repertoire includes about 93,000 clones, 91% of them detected once, and around 0.93% sits in the top ten. The V gene's germline CDR1 is MNHNY and CDR2 SVGAGI (reference sequence). The V end was cut by 6 bases, the J end by 7 bases, with 7 bases between. The CDR3 is made up of 11 amino acids. This specimen consisted of peripheral blood, obtained before pregnancy. This receptor was identified in a female donor with multiple sclerosis, enrolled in a pregnancy study. The chain links TRBV6-6 to TRBJ2-1; D uncertain. The CDR3 sequence is CASSPANEQFF. The DNA for the CDR3 is TGTGCCAGCAGCCCCGCGAATGAGCAGTTCTTC.